This TCR beta chain was sequenced during a study of OX40 agonist ivuxolimab in advanced cancers. The CDR3 is 15 amino acids. The germline V and J ends were trimmed by 4 bases and 4 bases, with 17 bases remaining between them. The germline V gene has CDR1 MDHEN and CDR2 SYDVKM. Generated by immunoSEQ multiplex PCR, the TCRdb table keeps only in-frame clones and is missing some. Among about 61,000 clones listed, more than 85% were seen once. This chain links TRBV28 with TRBJ2-7; either TRBD1 or TRBD2 may supply D (6 bases each). The specimen was CD4+ or CD8+ T cells sorted from blood, collected in a trial of the OX40 agonist ivuxolimab. The receptor's source is an adult with an advanced solid tumor such as melanoma, head and neck, liver or kidney cancer. The CDR3 protein is CASSSPHGGEYEQYF. CDR3 nucleotide sequence: TGTGCCAGCAGTTCCCCCCACGGGGGCGAGTACGAGCAGTACTTC.